These 19 T cell receptor beta chains were sequenced from one sample in a study of blood T cell repertoires in COVID-19. Sequenced by immunoSEQ multiplex PCR; TCRdb stores in-frame clones only, minus some. In the table there are 80,000 to 95,000 clones, 65% to 85% of which are singletons. Specimen: peripheral blood. The source of these receptors is a man aged 80 or over with active or convalescent COVID-19.

This clone was found many times. V gene TRBV29-1 combines with J gene TRBJ1-3; D call uncertain. Trimming stripped 3 bases from V and 0 bases from J, with 27 bases between. This CDR3 contains 20 residues. Germline CDR1 and CDR2: SQVTM and ANQGSEA. The CDR3 coding sequence is TGCAGCGTTGAGGGCGGAGGATCCTGGACCAACGATGACTCTGGAAACACCATATATTTT. It encodes CSVEGGGSWTNDDSGNTIYF.

The genes are TRBV7-2 and TRBJ1-2, with D possibly TRBD1 on 5 matching bases. CDR1 is SGHTA and CDR2 is FQGNSA in the germline V gene. CDR3 length equals 15 residues. The V gene lost 0 bases and the J gene lost 1 base, with 9 bases spanning the gap. In nucleotides, the CDR3 is TGTGCCAGCAGCTTAGCGCGACAGAATAACTATGGCTACACCTTC. Its translation is CASSLARQNNYGYTF.

This clone was counted a few times. The chain couples TRBV7-9 to TRBJ2-2, with a tentative D call TRBD2 (5 bases). This CDR3 contains 15 residues. The germline V and J ends were trimmed by 2 bases and 1 base, with 8 bases remaining between them. CDR1 is SEHNR and CDR2 is FQNEAQ in the germline V gene (reference sequence). In DNA, the CDR3 is TGTGCCAGCAGCTTACCCGGGGTGAACACCGGGGAGCTGTTTTTT. It translates to CASSLPGVNTGELFF. The whole variable domain, filled in from reference TRBV7-9 and TRBJ2-2, reads DTGVSQNPRHKITKRGQNVTFRCDPISEHNRLYWYRQTLGQGPEFLTYFQNEAQLEKSRLLSDRFSAERPKGSFSTLEIQRTEQGDSAMYLCASSLPGVNTGELFFGEGSRLTVL.

The chain carries TRBV5-1 and TRBJ1-1; D is possibly TRBD1 (5 bases). Germline CDR1 SGHRS, CDR2 YFSETQ. Trimming removed 4 bases at V and 1 base at J, with 14 bases between. This CDR3 has 15 residues. Here the CDR3 reads CASSPDSRSNTEAFF. DNA of the CDR3: TGCGCCAGCAGCCCCGACAGTCGGTCGAACACTGAAGCTTTCTTT.

The chain is built from TRBV4-1 and TRBJ2-7; 10 bases map to TRBD1. Germline V lookup: CDR1 MGHRA, CDR2 YSYEKL. This CDR3 spans 15 amino acids. With 9 bases clipped from V and 6 bases from J, the junction kept 14 bases outside the gene matches. The DNA for the CDR3 is TGCGCCAGACTCGTCTCCGGGACAGGGGTGAGCGAGCAGTACTTC. It encodes CARLVSGTGVSEQYF.

This clone has just one count. The chain couples TRBV5-1 to TRBJ1-6; 8 bases fit TRBD1. In germline, CDR1 is SGHRS, CDR2 YFSETQ. This CDR3 contains 15 residues. V shed 0 bases and J 9 bases; nucleotides not matched to a gene: 5. CDR3 protein: CASSLGQGAASPLHF. In DNA, the CDR3 is TGCGCCAGCAGCTTGGGGCAGGGGGCTGCTTCACCCCTCCACTTT. Filled out from reference TRBV5-1 and TRBJ1-6, the complete variable domain reads KAGVTQTPRYLIKTRGQQVTLSCSPISGHRSVSWYQQTPGQGLQFLFEYFSETQRNKGNFPGRFSGRQFSNSRSEMNVSTLELGDSALYLCASSLGQGAASPLHFGNGTRLTVT.

The V gene is TRBV5-5, the J gene TRBJ2-3; D is possibly TRBD2 (6 bases). Germline CDR1 and CDR2: SGHKS and YYEKEE (reference sequence). Trimming shortened V by 2 bases and J by 8 bases, and 18 bases separated the two germline ends. This CDR3 region has 15 residues. CDR3 DNA: TGTGCCAGCAGCTTCGGTGCGGGGACGCGTGGTACGCAGTATTTT. It specifies CASSFGAGTRGTQYF.

The chain carries TRBV3-1 (or the pseudogene TRBV3-2) and TRBJ2-2, with D perhaps TRBD2 (6 bases). This CDR3 has 13 amino acids. V was shortened by 4 bases and J by 6 bases, with 9 bases between the two germline ends. Germline assignment: CDR1 LGHDT and CDR2 YNNKEL (reference sequence). The CDR3 DNA follows: TGTGCCAGCAGCCGGGGCGGGGCCGGGGAGCTGTTTTTT. Residues: CASSRGGAGELFF.

V and J are TRBV6-5 and TRBJ2-1, with a tentative D call TRBD1 (6 bases). Germline CDR1 reads MNHEY; CDR2 reads SVGAGI. CDR3 length: 11 amino acids. CDR3 sequence: CAGAHWGRQFF. CDR3 DNA: TGTGCGGGGGCCCATTGGGGGAGGCAGTTCTTC.

This clone appeared a single time. The V and J genes are TRBV4-1 and TRBJ2-2; 11 bases agree with TRBD1. Trimming at V came to 6 bases and at J to 5 bases, leaving 11 bases not matched to a gene. The CDR3 consists of 17 residues. The V gene's germline CDR1 is MGHRA and CDR2 YSYEKL. CDR3 sequence (DNA): TGCGCCAGCAGGGACCGGGACAGGGGGAAAGGAACCGGGGAGCTGTTTTTT. Amino acids: CASRDRDRGKGTGELFF.

V usage is TRBV19 and J usage is TRBJ2-2; TRBD2 matches at 13 bases. This CDR3 is 17 amino acids long. The germline CDR1 and CDR2 sequences are LNHDA and SQIVND (reference sequence). After removal of 4 bases from V and 2 bases from J, the junction contained 4 bases not matched to a gene. CDR3 DNA: TGTGCCAGTAGTACACTAGCGGGGGGGCGAAACACCGGGGAGCTGTTTTTT. Protein: CASSTLAGGRNTGELFF.

This chain uses TRBV7-9 with TRBJ1-5; 7 bases align to TRBD1. In germline, CDR1 is SEHNR, CDR2 FQNEAQ (reference sequence). V gave up 1 base and J gave up 1 base; unmatched junction bases: 4. This CDR3 is 16 amino acids long. The CDR3 sequence is CASSLGGQVSNQPQHF. CDR3 nucleotides: TGTGCCAGCAGCTTAGGAGGACAGGTGAGCAATCAGCCCCAGCATTTT.

V usage is TRBV12-3 or TRBV12-4 and J usage is TRBJ2-5, with D unresolved. There are 13 residues in the CDR3. Trimming removed 5 bases from V and 5 bases from J, with 12 bases in between. The chain's CDR3 is CASSRSSWETQYF. The CDR3 coding sequence is TGTGCCAGCAGTAGGAGCTCCTGGGAGACCCAGTACTTC.

The rearrangement joins TRBV14 to TRBJ1-2; 7 nucleotides match TRBD1. Unmatched junction bases numbered 7, after V lost 0 bases and J lost 6 bases. The CDR3 covers 15 residues. Germline CDR1 and CDR2: SGHDN and FVKESK. The CDR3 DNA reads as TGTGCCAGCAGCCAAGATCTTTTAGGGGGCGATGGCTACACCTTC. It yields the protein CASSQDLLGGDGYTF.

The chain combines TRBV9 with TRBJ1-1, with 8 positions matching TRBD1. CDR3 length: 14 residues. V dropped 4 bases and J dropped 6; count of bases not matched to a gene: 8. In germline, CDR1 is SGDLS, CDR2 YYNGEE. The CDR3 nucleotides read TGTGCCAGCAGCCAAGGACAGGGATCTGCTGAAGCTTTCTTT. Protein sequence: CASSQGQGSAEAFF. The variable domain in full, with the rest retrieved from reference TRBV9 and TRBJ1-1, is DSGVTQTPKHLITATGQRVTLRCSPRSGDLSVYWYQQSLDQGLQFLIQYYNGEERAKGNILERFSAQQFPDLHSELNLSSLELGDSALYFCASSQGQGSAEAFFGQGTRLTVV.

This clone was seen a handful of times. The chain joins TRBV19 to TRBJ1-5, with 7 bases lining up with TRBD1. V gave up 5 bases and J gave up 10 bases; unmatched junction bases: 8. Germline V CDR1 and CDR2: LNHDA, SQIVND (reference sequence). This CDR3 contains 13 residues. This CDR3 reads CASSPGTAFPQHF. The CDR3 DNA is TGTGCCAGTAGTCCCGGGACAGCCTTTCCCCAGCATTTT.

The V gene is TRBV6-2 or TRBV6-3, the J gene TRBJ1-2; 7 nucleotides align to TRBD1. This CDR3 is built from 16 residues. The germline gives CDR1 MNHEY, CDR2 SVGEGT. The junction had 12 bases not matched to a gene; V was cut back by 0 bases and J by 8 bases. Written as DNA, the CDR3 is TGTGCCAGCAGTTACTCGGAAACCCGACAGGGTTACGGCTACACCTTC. Translated, it gives CASSYSETRQGYGYTF.

A few counts support this clone. The J gene is TRBJ1-2, the V gene TRBV18; D may be TRBD1 (5 bases). The V end lost 5 bases, the J end lost 4 bases, and 5 bases lay between the germline ends. This CDR3 spans 11 amino acids. CDR1 and CDR2 (germline): KGHSH, LQKENI. CDR3 in DNA: TGTGCCAGCTCAGACAGCTATGGCTACACCTTC. It is translated as CASSDSYGYTF.

This clone was observed many times. The rearrangement uses TRBV7-9 and TRBJ2-3; D possibly corresponds to TRBD2 (5 bases). V lost 4 bases, J lost 1 base, and 18 bases lay in between. The CDR3 totals 17 residues. The germline gives CDR1 SEHNR, CDR2 FQNEAQ (reference sequence). CDR3 coding DNA: TGTGCCAGCAGCTCAAACTCGGGGAACCACCGCACAGATACGCAGTATTTT. It translates to CASSSNSGNHRTDTQYF.